This TCR beta chain derives from a study of cytomegalovirus exposure and HLA in healthy donors. About the study: The 120 validation repertoires and the approximately 630 first-cohort repertoires shared a platform, a later analysis reported.

A note on this clone: Its antigen is undetermined.

The V segment lost 4 bases and the J segment 4 bases; nucleotides outside the gene matches: 8. The CDR3 has 16 amino acids. In germline, CDR1 is SQVTM, CDR2 ANQGSEA. General study points: It was 164 TCR beta chains that were listed as cytomegalovirus-associated.

The protocol was immunoSEQ multiplex PCR, while the TCRdb copy is restricted to in-frame clones and leaves out a portion. Of 85,000 to 120,000 clones detected, over 85% appear once; the ten largest clones hold 0.89%. Sequenced material: PBMCs. This clonotype was obtained from a woman in her late teens or twenties in good health and CMV-seronegative. This chain connects TRBV29-1 to TRBJ2-2; 11 bases are a match to TRBD2. DNA of the CDR3: TGCAGCGTTGTAAGGGGGACTAGCGGAGCCACCGGGGAGCTGTTTTTT. Its protein product is CSVVRGTSGATGELFF.